This T cell receptor (beta chain) comes out of a study of T cells after yellow fever vaccination. This clonotype has ten or more counts. What it recognizes is unknown. Study conclusions and caveats: Reappearance after the booster was observed for most primary-vaccination clones (roughly 97% CD4, about 91% CD8).

TCRdb independently ran MiXCR on the 5' RACE reads; one entry per CDR3 protein. The data hold a few hundred thousand distinct CDR3 sequences, with 3% to 4.5% observed a single time. With V trimmed by 7 bases and J by 5 bases, 4 bases remained unmatched. The CDR3 contains 12 residues. Germline CDR1 and CDR2: SQVTM and ANQGSEA. This receptor was obtained from a man aged 18-30 years who received the YFV17D yellow fever vaccine. The chain is built from TRBV29-1 and TRBJ2-2; 7 bases are shared with TRBD1. This specimen consisted of PBMCs, obtained 5 days after the yellow fever booster vaccination. Here the CDR3 DNA reads TGCAGCGGGTCAGGGGGTACCGGGGAGCTGTTTTTT. It is translated as CSGSGGTGELFF.